These T cell receptor beta chains were read from a single sample in a study of shared clonotypes between healthy human individuals. Repertoires were generated with immunoSEQ multiplex PCR, while TCRdb's copy carries only in-frame clones and drops some. Here the sample spans roughly 490,000 clones, 79% being singletons. Sequencing input: PBMCs. These receptors were collected from a middle-aged woman in good health. Some clones in this sample may be carry-over from other donors' samples. The CDR3 runs from the conserved cysteine through the conserved F or W. D genes are given only for firm matches. Not all rows give a size; the values are once, few, many and, for expanded clones, a class.

DNA: TGCAGCGTTGCGGACAGGGATTGGGGAAATGAGCAGTTCTTC; CDR3: CSVADRDWGNEQFF; size: -; D: TRBD1; J: TRBJ2-1; V: TRBV29-1
DNA: TGTGCCAGCTCACCACTCCAGGTTCTACTACAAGAGACCCAGTACTTC; CDR3: CASSPLQVLLQETQYF; size: -; D: -; J: TRBJ2-5; V: TRBV18
DNA: TGTGCCAGCAGCCTAGCGGGAGGGTTTTTTAATGAGCAGTTCTTC; CDR3: CASSLAGGFFNEQFF; size: -; D: TRBD2; J: TRBJ2-1; V: TRBV2
DNA: TGTGCCAGCAGCGCCGGACTAGCGGGAGGAGAGGTGCAGTACTTC; CDR3: CASSAGLAGGEVQYF; size: -; D: TRBD2; J: TRBJ2-7; V: TRBV9
DNA: TGTGCCAGCAACCCTGCTGGGGCCAACGTCCTGACTTTC; CDR3: CASNPAGANVLTF; size: -; D: -; J: TRBJ2-6; V: TRBV7-9
DNA: TGTGCCAGCAGTTCCCCGGGACTAGCGGGAGGGGGTGATACGCAGTATTTT; CDR3: CASSSPGLAGGGDTQYF; size: -; D: TRBD2; J: TRBJ2-3; V: TRBV27
DNA: TGTGCCAGCAGTGAAGTGAGCTCCTACGAGCAGTACTTC; CDR3: CASSEVSSYEQYF; size: -; D: -; J: TRBJ2-7; V: TRBV6-1
DNA: TGCGCCAGCAGCACTAGCGGGGCCCACAATGAGCAGTTCTTC; CDR3: CASSTSGAHNEQFF; size: -; D: TRBD2; J: TRBJ2-1; V: TRBV10-2
DNA: TGTGCCAGCAGCCCGACTAGCGGGCGATCCTACGAGCAGTACTTC; CDR3: CASSPTSGRSYEQYF; size: -; D: TRBD2; J: TRBJ2-7; V: TRBV7-2
DNA: TGTGCCAGCTCACCGGATACCACCTACGAGCAGTACTTC; CDR3: CASSPDTTYEQYF; size: -; D: -; J: TRBJ2-7; V: TRBV18
DNA: TGTGCCAGCAGAGGAGCGGGAGGAACGCAGTATTTT; CDR3: CASRGAGGTQYF; size: -; D: TRBD2; J: TRBJ2-3; V: TRBV27
DNA: TGTGCCAGTAGTTCTGGCATCTCGGCTAACTATGGCTACACCTTC; CDR3: CASSSGISANYGYTF; size: -; D: -; J: TRBJ1-2; V: TRBV19
DNA: TGCGCCAGCAGCTTGGGAGGCGGTGGCACAGATACGCAGTATTTT; CDR3: CASSLGGGGTDTQYF; size: -; D: -; J: TRBJ2-3; V: TRBV5-1
DNA: TGTGCCAGCAGTGAATCTATCGGGGGACGAGAGACCCAGTACTTC; CDR3: CASSESIGGRETQYF; size: -; D: -; J: TRBJ2-5; V: TRBV6-1
DNA: TGTGCTAGTGGTTATGAGAGTGAGCAGTTCTTC; CDR3: CASGYESEQFF; size: -; D: -; J: TRBJ2-1; V: TRBV12-5
DNA: TGCGCCAGCAGCTTGGTAGGGGTCGTGGAAGAGACCCAGTACTTC; CDR3: CASSLVGVVEETQYF; size: once; D: -; J: TRBJ2-5; V: TRBV5-1
DNA: TGTGCCAGCATCTCATTTACGAACACTGAAGCTTTCTTT; CDR3: CASISFTNTEAFF; size: -; D: -; J: TRBJ1-1; V: TRBV27
DNA: TGTGCCAGCAGCGCCGGGACCATATACAATGAGCAGTTCTTC; CDR3: CASSAGTIYNEQFF; size: -; D: -; J: TRBJ2-1; V: TRBV5-6
DNA: TGTGCCAGCCGTGGAACTAGCGTGAACACCGGGGAGCTGTTTTTT; CDR3: CASRGTSVNTGELFF; size: -; D: TRBD2; J: TRBJ2-2; V: TRBV6-5
DNA: TGTGCCAGCAGTTACTACGGCAGGTGGGCCGGGGAGCTGTTTTTT; CDR3: CASSYYGRWAGELFF; size: -; D: -; J: TRBJ2-2; V: TRBV6-5
DNA: TGTGCCAGTACCGGGACATTTGGAAACATTCAGTACTTC; CDR3: CASTGTFGNIQYF; size: many; D: -; J: TRBJ2-4; V: TRBV19
DNA: TGCGCCAGCAGCTTGGATAATAGCGGGAGCATTGGTGAGCAGTTCTTC; CDR3: CASSLDNSGSIGEQFF; size: -; D: TRBD2; J: TRBJ2-1; V: TRBV5-1
DNA: TGCGCCAGCTGGGACTTAACGAACACCGGGGAGCTGTTTTTT; CDR3: CASWDLTNTGELFF; size: -; D: -; J: TRBJ2-2; V: TRBV5-1
DNA: TGCAGCGTCCTGGGACTCAACACCGGGGAGCTGTTTTTT; CDR3: CSVLGLNTGELFF; size: -; D: -; J: TRBJ2-2; V: TRBV29-1
DNA: TGTGCCAGCAGTTCCCCCACAACCTACGAGCAGTACTTC; CDR3: CASSSPTTYEQYF; size: -; D: -; J: TRBJ2-7; V: TRBV28
DNA: TGCGCCAGCAGCTTGGATGGGAGGGCCGATTACAATGAGCAGTTCTTC; CDR3: CASSLDGRADYNEQFF; size: -; D: TRBD2; J: TRBJ2-1; V: TRBV5-1